This T cell receptor (beta chain) was captured by sequencing in a study of blood T cell repertoires in COVID-19. Study-level information: Spain, Italy and the United States supplied samples that represented acute and convalescent COVID-19. The analysed material was cDNA or gDNA that came from T cells, B-cell-depleted T cells, or PBMCs.

Germline CDR1 SGHTS, CDR2 YDEGEE. The CDR3 is 17 amino acids. V was pared by 4 bases and J by 2 bases, with 10 bases of the junction left unmatched. Per the original methods: It was from reference gene primer amplification that nucleated cell counts were estimated. Method: immunoSEQ multiplex PCR; TCRdb's copy keeps in-frame clones and lacks some. V and J calls and clone size are given by that table; D and trimming were obtained from the DNA. Among roughly 200,000 clones listed, about 80% were seen once. This sequence originates from a man in his sixties with acute or convalescent COVID-19. V and J are TRBV5-8 and TRBJ2-1, with 9 bases that match TRBD2. Sequenced material: peripheral blood. CDR3 in DNA: TGTGCCAGCAGCATCACGACTAGCGGAGGCCCCTACAATGAGCAGTTCTTC. It specifies CASSITTSGGPYNEQFF.